This is a list of T cell receptor beta chains from one sample in a study of OX40 agonist ivuxolimab in advanced cancers. Assay used: immunoSEQ multiplex PCR; TCRdb lists only in-frame clones, some missing. This sample yields approximately 69,000 clones, of which roughly 90% are seen a single time; less than 0.3% belongs to the top ten. The material sequenced was CD4+ or CD8+ T cells sorted from blood, taken in a trial of the OX40 agonist ivuxolimab. These receptors were collected from an adult with an advanced solid tumor such as melanoma, head and neck, liver or kidney cancer. Both conserved end residues are part of each CDR3. The order of the fields is clone size, D gene, V gene, J gene, CDR3 protein, CDR3 DNA. D genes are given only for firm matches. Some rows have no size entry. The others give once, few or many, or a class for an expanded clone.

>.|.|TRBV2|TRBJ2-3
CASSFDSYSTDTQYF
TGTGCCAGCAGTTTTGACAGCTATAGCACAGATACGCAGTATTTT
>.|.|TRBV19|TRBJ2-2
CASSNRVGTGELFF
TGTGCCAGTAGTAACAGGGTTGGCACCGGGGAGCTGTTTTTT
>once|TRBD1|TRBV6-1|TRBJ2-1
CASSKSPDRVGQFF
TGTGCCAGCAGCAAATCCCCCGACAGGGTCGGGCAGTTCTTC
>.|TRBD2|TRBV18|TRBJ2-2
CASSPLAGGPGTGELFF
TGTGCCAGCTCACCCCTAGCGGGAGGGCCCGGCACCGGGGAGCTGTTTTTT
>.|TRBD1|TRBV4-2|TRBJ1-1
CASSRGGTGDTEAFF
TGTGCCAGCAGCCGAGGGGGGACAGGGGACACTGAAGCTTTCTTT
>few|TRBD2|TRBV19|TRBJ2-1
CASRTTSGSNNEQFF
TGTGCCAGTAGAACGACTAGCGGGAGCAACAATGAGCAGTTCTTC
>.|.|TRBV6-5|TRBJ1-6
CASSFTNSPLHF
TGTGCCAGCAGTTTTACAAATTCACCCCTCCACTTT
>.|.|TRBV5-1|TRBJ2-7
CASSGGNSYEQYF
TGCGCCAGCAGCGGGGGCAACTCCTACGAGCAGTACTTC
>.|.|TRBV30|TRBJ2-5
CAWEGFRGTQYF
TGTGCCTGGGAGGGGTTTAGGGGGACCCAGTACTTC
>.|.|TRBV10-3|TRBJ2-1
CAISGRGPDNEQFF
TGTGCCATCAGTGGGAGGGGGCCAGACAATGAGCAGTTCTTC
>.|.|TRBV18|TRBJ1-1
CASSPPEKGTEAFF
TGTGCCAGCTCACCGCCCGAAAAGGGCACTGAAGCTTTCTTT
>.|.|TRBV19|TRBJ1-5
CASSTDTSNQPQHF
TGTGCCAGTAGTACGGACACCAGCAATCAGCCCCAGCATTTT
>.|.|TRBV19|TRBJ2-3
CASSGPGRKVGTDTQYF
TGTGCCAGTAGTGGGCCGGGACGGAAGGTGGGCACAGATACGCAGTATTTT
>.|TRBD2|TRBV29-1|TRBJ2-3
CSVLASGTSGMTDTQYF
TGCAGCGTTCTAGCCTCCGGGACTAGCGGGATGACAGATACGCAGTATTTT
>.|.|TRBV19|TRBJ1-5
CASSGTVPLASNQPQHF
TGTGCCAGTAGTGGAACGGTCCCCTTGGCGAGCAATCAGCCCCAGCATTTT
>.|.|TRBV9|TRBJ2-7
CASSVAPGPFYEQYF
TGTGCCAGCAGCGTAGCTCCTGGACCATTCTACGAGCAGTACTTC
>.|TRBD1|TRBV5-1|TRBJ1-2
CASSSGQGVGGYTF
TGCGCCAGCAGCTCGGGACAGGGCGTAGGAGGCTACACCTTC
>.|.|TRBV2|TRBJ1-1
CASSLKGVLNTEAFF
TGTGCCAGCAGCCTTAAGGGGGTGTTGAACACTGAAGCTTTCTTT
>.|.|TRBV7-3|TRBJ1-5
CASSPGILMPQHF
TGTGCCAGCAGCCCGGGGATATTGATGCCCCAGCATTTT
>.|TRBD2|TRBV30|TRBJ2-7
CAWSVQREGPPYF
TGTGCCTGGAGTGTTCAGCGGGAGGGCCCCCCGTACTTC
>.|TRBD2|TRBV5-1|TRBJ2-3
CASSLAGVGTDTQYF
TGCGCCAGCAGCTTAGCGGGAGTTGGCACAGATACGCAGTATTTT
>.|TRBD1|TRBV6-5|TRBJ1-2
CASSRQGKGYGYTF
TGTGCCAGCAGTAGACAGGGAAAGGGCTATGGCTACACCTTC
>.|.|TRBV7-3|TRBJ2-1
CASSLVPGLDSYNEQFF
TGTGCCAGCAGCCTAGTTCCCGGACTGGACTCCTACAATGAGCAGTTCTTC
>.|.|TRBV7-9|TRBJ1-1
CASSLGVGPGPEAFF
TGTGCCAGCAGCTTAGGAGTAGGCCCCGGGCCTGAAGCTTTCTTT
>.|.|TRBV18|TRBJ1-1
CASSPPGGMSTEAFF
TGTGCCAGCTCACCACCGGGGGGCATGAGTACTGAAGCTTTCTTT
>.|TRBD1|TRBV7-9|TRBJ1-2
CASSPGGQFRSYTF
TGTGCCAGCAGCCCTGGGGGACAGTTTAGGAGCTACACCTTC
>.|.|TRBV19|TRBJ2-5
CASSIPGAPRGETQYF
TGTGCCAGTAGTATTCCTGGGGCTCCGCGGGGAGAGACCCAGTACTTC
>.|.|TRBV5-1|TRBJ2-1
CASSPTPGPTQWYEQFF
TGCGCCAGCAGCCCTACCCCGGGACCAACACAGTGGTATGAGCAGTTCTTC
>.|.|TRBV2|TRBJ1-2
CASSTTYRASNYGYTF
TGTGCCAGCAGTACAACCTACAGGGCCTCTAACTATGGCTACACCTTC
>.|.|TRBV28|TRBJ1-2
CASSLARSDYGYTF
TGTGCCAGCAGTTTAGCGCGTTCGGACTATGGCTACACCTTC
>once|.|TRBV9|TRBJ2-3
CASSIKLGDTQYF
TGTGCCAGCAGCATAAAGCTAGGAGATACGCAGTATTTT
>.|TRBD2|TRBV28|TRBJ2-5
CASSSYSGTSGPGAQYF
TGTGCCAGCAGTTCATATTCCGGGACTAGCGGCCCAGGGGCCCAGTACTTC
>.|.|TRBV9|TRBJ1-1
CASSVVGSDVAFF
TGTGCCAGCAGCGTAGTCGGCTCAGACGTTGCTTTCTTT
>.|.|TRBV5-1|TRBJ2-7
CASSPQGREQYF
TGCGCCAGCAGCCCACAGGGAAGGGAGCAGTACTTC
>.|TRBD2|TRBV6-5|TRBJ2-7
CASSLLLAGAGEQYF
TGTGCCAGCAGTTTGTTACTAGCGGGAGCTGGCGAGCAGTACTTC
>few|.|TRBV28|TRBJ1-2
CASSLSRRGGYTF
TGTGCCAGCAGTTTATCTAGGAGAGGCGGCTACACCTTC
>.|.|TRBV19|TRBJ2-2
CASRVSPGSGELFF
TGTGCCAGTAGAGTTTCTCCGGGCTCCGGGGAGCTGTTTTTT
>.|TRBD2|TRBV15|TRBJ2-7
CATGTRTSGEQYF
TGTGCCACCGGGACTAGAACTTCGGGCGAGCAGTACTTC
>.|TRBD1|TRBV7-8|TRBJ1-2
CASSPDRVGYGYTF
TGTGCCAGCAGCCCAGACAGGGTCGGCTATGGCTACACCTTC
>.|.|TRBV5-6|TRBJ2-7
CASNIGGTGRAYEQYF
TGTGCCAGCAACATCGGGGGGACAGGTAGGGCTTACGAGCAGTACTTC
>.|TRBD2|TRBV7-9|TRBJ2-1
CASSLRLAATAEQFF
TGTGCCAGCAGCTTGCGACTAGCGGCCACCGCTGAGCAGTTCTTC
>.|.|TRBV19|TRBJ2-1
CASKSPTRGGEQFF
TGTGCCAGTAAGAGCCCGACTAGGGGCGGTGAGCAGTTCTTC
>.|.|TRBV19|TRBJ1-2
CASSMSSGEGYTF
TGTGCCAGTAGTATGAGTAGCGGCGAGGGCTACACCTTC
>.|.|TRBV5-8|TRBJ1-3
CASTPRGNTIYF
TGTGCCAGCACCCCGCGAGGAAACACCATATATTTT
>.|.|TRBV7-9|TRBJ1-2
CASSLVPPAGVSGGYTF
TGTGCCAGCAGCTTAGTGCCGCCAGCTGGTGTAAGTGGTGGCTACACCTTC
>.|.|TRBV21-1|TRBJ2-1
CASSIRLNEQFF
TGTGCCAGCAGCATTAGGCTCAATGAGCAGTTCTTC